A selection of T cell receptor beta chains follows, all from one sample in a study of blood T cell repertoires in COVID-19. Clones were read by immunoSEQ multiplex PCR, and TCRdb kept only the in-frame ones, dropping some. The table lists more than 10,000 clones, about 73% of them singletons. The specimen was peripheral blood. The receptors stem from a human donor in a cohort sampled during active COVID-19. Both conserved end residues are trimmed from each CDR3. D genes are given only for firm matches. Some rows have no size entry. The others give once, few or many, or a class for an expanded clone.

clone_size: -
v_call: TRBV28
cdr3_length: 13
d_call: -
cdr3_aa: ASRLLEGVNTEAF

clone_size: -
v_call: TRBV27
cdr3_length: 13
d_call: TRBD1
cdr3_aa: ASSFRGLPYNEQF

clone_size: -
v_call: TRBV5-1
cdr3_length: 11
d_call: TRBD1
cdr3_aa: ASRRDSSYEQY

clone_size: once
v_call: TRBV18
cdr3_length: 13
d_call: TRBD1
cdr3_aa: ASSPPTGLREKLF

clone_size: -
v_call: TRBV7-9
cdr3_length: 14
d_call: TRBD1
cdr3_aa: ASSLDGQGDSYEQY

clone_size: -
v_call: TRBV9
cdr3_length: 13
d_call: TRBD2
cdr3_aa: ASSGLAGSPGELF

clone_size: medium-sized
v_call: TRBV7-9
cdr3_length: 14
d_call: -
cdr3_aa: ASTGNAAGAVDEQY

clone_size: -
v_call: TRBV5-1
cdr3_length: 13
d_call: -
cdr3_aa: ASSLDSSYQREAF

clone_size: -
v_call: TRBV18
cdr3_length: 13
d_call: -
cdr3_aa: ASSFTGYLNTEAF

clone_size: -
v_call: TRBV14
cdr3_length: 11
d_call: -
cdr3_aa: ASSLQWQGQQF

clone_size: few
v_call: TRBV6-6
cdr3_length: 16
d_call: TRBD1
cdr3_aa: ASSRLGQGAASGNTIY

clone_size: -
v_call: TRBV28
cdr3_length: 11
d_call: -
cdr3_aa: ASSFGGQGEQY

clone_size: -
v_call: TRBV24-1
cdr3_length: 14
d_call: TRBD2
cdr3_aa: ATSDARGGSYNEQF

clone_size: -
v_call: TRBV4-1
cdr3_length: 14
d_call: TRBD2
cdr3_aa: ASSSLGGGPTNTQY

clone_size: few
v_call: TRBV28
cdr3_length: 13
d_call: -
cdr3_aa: ASSLRGMGNQPQH

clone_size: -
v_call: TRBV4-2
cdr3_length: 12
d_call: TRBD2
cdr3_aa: ASSLRGGANEQF

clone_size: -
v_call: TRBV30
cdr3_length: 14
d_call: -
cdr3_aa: AWTRRDLGGNTEAF

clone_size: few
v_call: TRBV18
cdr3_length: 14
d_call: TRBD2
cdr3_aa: ASSPSGTTSTDTQY

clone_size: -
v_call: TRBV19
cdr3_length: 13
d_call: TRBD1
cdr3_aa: ASKRGQGSSYEQY

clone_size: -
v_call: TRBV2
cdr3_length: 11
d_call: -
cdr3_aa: ASSAGREYGYT

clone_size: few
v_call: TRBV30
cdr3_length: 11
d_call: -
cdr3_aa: AWSFGVNQPQH

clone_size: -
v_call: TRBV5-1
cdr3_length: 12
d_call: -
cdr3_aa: ASSPSGGNTEAF

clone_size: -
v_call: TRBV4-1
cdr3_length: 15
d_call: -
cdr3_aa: ASSPRQAQIIYNEQF

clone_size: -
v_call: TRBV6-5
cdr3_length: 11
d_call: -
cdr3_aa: ASSYSPTGPQH

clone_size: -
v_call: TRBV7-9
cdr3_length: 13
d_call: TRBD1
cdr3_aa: ASSPTVGGNEKLF

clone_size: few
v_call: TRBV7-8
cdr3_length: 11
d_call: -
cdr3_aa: ASSTRLSGELF

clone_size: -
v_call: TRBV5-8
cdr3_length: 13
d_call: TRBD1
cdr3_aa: ASSLPGQRNEKLF

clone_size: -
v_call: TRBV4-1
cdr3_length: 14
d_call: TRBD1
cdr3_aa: ASSQGQGRDRHGYT

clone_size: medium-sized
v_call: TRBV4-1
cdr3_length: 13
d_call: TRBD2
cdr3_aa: ASSQDPGGYNEQF

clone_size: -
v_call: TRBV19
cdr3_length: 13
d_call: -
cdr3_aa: ASRGAGGLNYGYT

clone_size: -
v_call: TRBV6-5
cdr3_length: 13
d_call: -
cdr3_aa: ASSSPPGGTGELF

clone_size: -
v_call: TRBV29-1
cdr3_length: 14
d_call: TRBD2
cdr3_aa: SVGSGGSTNTGELF

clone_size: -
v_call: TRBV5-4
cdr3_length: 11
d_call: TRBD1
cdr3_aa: ASSGDRNNEQF

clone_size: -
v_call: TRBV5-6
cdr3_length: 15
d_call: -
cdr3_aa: ASSLASYRSSYNEQF

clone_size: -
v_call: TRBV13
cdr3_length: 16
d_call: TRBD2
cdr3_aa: ASSSDGLAGGSYNEQF

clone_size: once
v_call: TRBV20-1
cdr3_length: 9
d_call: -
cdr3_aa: RTQGHTEAF

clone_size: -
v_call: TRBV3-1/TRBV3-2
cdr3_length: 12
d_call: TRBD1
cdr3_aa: ASSQVGGKDGYT

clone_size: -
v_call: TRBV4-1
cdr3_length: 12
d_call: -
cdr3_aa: ASSQVTGQETQY

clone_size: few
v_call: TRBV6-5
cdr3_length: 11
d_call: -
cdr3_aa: ASSPGPGAEAF

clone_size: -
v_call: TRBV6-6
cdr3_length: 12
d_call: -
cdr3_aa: ASSYFPDTGELF

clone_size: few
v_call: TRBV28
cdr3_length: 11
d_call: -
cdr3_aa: ASRLGLNTEAF

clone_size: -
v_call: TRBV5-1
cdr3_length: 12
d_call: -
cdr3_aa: ASTQDTEPHEQY

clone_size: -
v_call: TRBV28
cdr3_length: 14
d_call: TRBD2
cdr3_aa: ASTLLGRGGTDTQY

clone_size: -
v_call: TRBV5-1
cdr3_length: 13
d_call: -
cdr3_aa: ASSLRREVNTEAF

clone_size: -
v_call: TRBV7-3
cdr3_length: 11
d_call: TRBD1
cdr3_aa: ASSPSDRGGLF

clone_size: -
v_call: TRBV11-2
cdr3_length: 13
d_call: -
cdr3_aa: ASSLTGHATDTQY

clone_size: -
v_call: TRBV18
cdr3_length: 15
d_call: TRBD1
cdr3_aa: ASSPTGGRSYNSPLH

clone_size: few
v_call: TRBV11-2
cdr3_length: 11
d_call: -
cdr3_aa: ASSLGDIYEQY